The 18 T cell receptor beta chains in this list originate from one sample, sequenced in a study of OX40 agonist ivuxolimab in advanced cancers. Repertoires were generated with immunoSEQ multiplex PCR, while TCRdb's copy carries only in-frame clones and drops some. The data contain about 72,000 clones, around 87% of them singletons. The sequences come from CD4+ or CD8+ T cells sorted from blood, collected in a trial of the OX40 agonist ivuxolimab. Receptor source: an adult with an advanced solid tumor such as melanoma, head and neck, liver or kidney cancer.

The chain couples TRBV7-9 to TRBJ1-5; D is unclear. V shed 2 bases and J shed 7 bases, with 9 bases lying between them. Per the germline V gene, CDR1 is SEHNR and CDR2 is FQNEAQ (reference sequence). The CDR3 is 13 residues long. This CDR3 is CASSLSGSQPQHF. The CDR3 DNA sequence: TGTGCCAGCAGCTTAAGTGGTAGCCAGCCCCAGCATTTT.

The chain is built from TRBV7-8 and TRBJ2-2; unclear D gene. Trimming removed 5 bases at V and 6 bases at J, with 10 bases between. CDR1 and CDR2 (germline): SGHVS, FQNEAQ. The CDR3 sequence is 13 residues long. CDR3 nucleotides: TGTGCCAGCAGCCCCCGCGGTTCCGGGGAGCTGTTTTTT. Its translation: CASSPRGSGELFF. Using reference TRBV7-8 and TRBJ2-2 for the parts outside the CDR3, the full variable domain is GAGVSQSPRYKVAKRGQDVALRCDPISGHVSLFWYQQALGQGPEFLTYFQNEAQLDKSGLPSDRFFAERPEGSVSTLKIQRTQQEDSAVYLCASSPRGSGELFFGEGSRLTVL.

CDR3 in DNA: TGTGCCTGGAGTTCGGACAGAATGAACACTGAAGCTTTCTTT. It is translated as CAWSSDRMNTEAFF. The chain couples TRBV30 to TRBJ1-1; D may be TRBD1 (6 bases). In germline, CDR1 is GTSNPN, CDR2 SVGIG (reference sequence). Trimming stripped 2 bases from V and 0 bases from J, with 10 bases between. This CDR3 has 14 amino acids.

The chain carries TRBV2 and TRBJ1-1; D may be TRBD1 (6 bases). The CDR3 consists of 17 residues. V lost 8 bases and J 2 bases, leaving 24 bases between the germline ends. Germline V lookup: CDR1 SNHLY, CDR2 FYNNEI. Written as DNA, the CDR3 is TGTGCCAGCGGCCGCGACGGGTTAGGGGGGTTTAACACTGAAGCTTTCTTT. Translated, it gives CASGRDGLGGFNTEAFF.

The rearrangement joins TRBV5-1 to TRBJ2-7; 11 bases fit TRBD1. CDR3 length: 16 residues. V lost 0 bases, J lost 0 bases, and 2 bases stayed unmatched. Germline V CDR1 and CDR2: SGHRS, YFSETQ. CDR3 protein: CASSLGGTGGSYEQYF. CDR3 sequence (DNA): TGCGCCAGCAGCTTGGGCGGGACAGGGGGCTCCTACGAGCAGTACTTC.

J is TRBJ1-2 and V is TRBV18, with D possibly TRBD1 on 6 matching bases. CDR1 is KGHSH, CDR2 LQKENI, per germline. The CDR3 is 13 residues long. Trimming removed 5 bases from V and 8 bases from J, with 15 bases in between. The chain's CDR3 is CASSTDRFSGYTF. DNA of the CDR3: TGTGCCAGCTCAACAGACAGGTTCAGCGGCTACACCTTC.

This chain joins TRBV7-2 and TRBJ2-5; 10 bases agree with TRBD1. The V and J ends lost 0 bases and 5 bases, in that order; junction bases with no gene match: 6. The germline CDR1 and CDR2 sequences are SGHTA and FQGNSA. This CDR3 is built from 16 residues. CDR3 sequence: CASSLAPGQGRETQYF. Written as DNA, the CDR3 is TGTGCCAGCAGCTTAGCACCGGGACAGGGGAGGGAGACCCAGTACTTC.

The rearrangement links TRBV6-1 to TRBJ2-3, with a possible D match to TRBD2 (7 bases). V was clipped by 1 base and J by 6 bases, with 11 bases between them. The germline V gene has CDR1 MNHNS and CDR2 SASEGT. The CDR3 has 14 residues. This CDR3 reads CASSEGGGQDTQYF. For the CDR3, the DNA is TGTGCCAGCAGTGAAGGGGGGGGCCAGGATACGCAGTATTTT.

The CDR3 nucleotides are TGTGCCAGCAGCTTATCGGGTAAGGGAGCGCGGAGCTCCTACGAGCAGTACTTC. The encoded protein is CASSLSGKGARSSYEQYF. This chain uses TRBV7-9 with TRBJ2-7; tentatively, D is TRBD2 (5 bases). The CDR3 covers 18 residues. V lost 2 bases, J lost 0 bases, and 20 bases lay in between. Germline V gives CDR1 SEHNR, CDR2 FQNEAQ (reference sequence).

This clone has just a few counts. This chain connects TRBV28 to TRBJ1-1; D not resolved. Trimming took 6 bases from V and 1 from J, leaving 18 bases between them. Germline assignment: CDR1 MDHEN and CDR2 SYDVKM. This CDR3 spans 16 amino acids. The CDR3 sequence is CASSSVSLVSNTEAFF. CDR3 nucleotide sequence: TGTGCCAGCAGCTCAGTCTCACTAGTCTCGAACACTGAAGCTTTCTTT.

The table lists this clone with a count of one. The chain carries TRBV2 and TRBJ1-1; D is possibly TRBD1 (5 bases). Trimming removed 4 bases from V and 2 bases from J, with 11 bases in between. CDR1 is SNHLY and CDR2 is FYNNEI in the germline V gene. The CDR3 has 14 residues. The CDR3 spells CASSVGPGNTEAFF. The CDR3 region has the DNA TGTGCCAGCAGTGTGGGACCGGGTAACACTGAAGCTTTCTTT.

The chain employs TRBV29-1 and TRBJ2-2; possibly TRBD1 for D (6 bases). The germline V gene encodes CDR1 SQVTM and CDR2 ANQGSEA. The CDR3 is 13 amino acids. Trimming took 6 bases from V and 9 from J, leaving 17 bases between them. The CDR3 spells CSVQALRDRELFF. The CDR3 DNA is TGCAGCGTCCAAGCGCTCCGGGACAGGGAGCTGTTTTTT.

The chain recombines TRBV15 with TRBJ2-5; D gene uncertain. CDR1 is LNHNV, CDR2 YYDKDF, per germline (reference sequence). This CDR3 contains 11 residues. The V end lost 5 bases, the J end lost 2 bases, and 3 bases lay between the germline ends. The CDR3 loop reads CATSSQETQYF. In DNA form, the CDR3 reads TGTGCCACCAGCTCACAAGAGACCCAGTACTTC. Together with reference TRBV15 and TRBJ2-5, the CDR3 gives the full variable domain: DAMVIQNPRYQVTQFGKPVTLSCSQTLNHNVMYWYQQKSSQAPKLLFHYYDKDFNNEADTPDNFQSRRPNTSFCFLDIRSPGLGDTAMYLCATSSQETQYFGPGTRLLVL.

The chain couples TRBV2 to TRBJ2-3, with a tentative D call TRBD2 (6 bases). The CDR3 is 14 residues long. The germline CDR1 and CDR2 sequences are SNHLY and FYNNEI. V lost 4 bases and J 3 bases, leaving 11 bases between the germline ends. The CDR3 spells CASSARDLTDTQYF. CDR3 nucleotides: TGTGCCAGCAGTGCGCGGGATCTGACAGATACGCAGTATTTT.

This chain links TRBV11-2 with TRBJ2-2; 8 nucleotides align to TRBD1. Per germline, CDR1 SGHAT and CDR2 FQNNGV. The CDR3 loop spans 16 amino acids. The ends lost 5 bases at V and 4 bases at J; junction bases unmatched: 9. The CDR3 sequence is CASSQMDRAGTGELFF. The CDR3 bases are TGTGCCAGCAGCCAAATGGACAGGGCTGGCACCGGGGAGCTGTTTTTT.

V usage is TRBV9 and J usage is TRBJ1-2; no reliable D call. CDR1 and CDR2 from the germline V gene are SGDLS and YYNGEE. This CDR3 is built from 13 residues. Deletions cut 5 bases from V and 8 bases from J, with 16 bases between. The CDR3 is CASRSDGSRGYTF. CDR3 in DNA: TGTGCCAGCAGGTCAGACGGGTCTCGAGGCTACACCTTC.

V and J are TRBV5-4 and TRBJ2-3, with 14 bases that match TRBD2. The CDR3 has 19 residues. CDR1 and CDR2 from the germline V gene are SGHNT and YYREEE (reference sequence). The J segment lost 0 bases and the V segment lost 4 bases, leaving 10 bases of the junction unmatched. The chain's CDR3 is CASSPGLAGDIRSTDTQYF. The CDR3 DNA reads TGTGCCAGCAGCCCGGGACTAGCGGGAGACATTCGCAGCACAGATACGCAGTATTTT.

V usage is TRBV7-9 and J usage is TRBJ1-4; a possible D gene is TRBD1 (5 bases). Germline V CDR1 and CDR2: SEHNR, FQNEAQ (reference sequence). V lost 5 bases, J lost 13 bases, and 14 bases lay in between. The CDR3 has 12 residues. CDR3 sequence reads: CASSPVPGGLFF. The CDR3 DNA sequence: TGTGCCAGCAGCCCCGTCCCGGGGGGACTGTTTTTT. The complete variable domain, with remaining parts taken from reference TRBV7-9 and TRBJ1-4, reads DTGVSQNPRHKITKRGQNVTFRCDPISEHNRLYWYRQTLGQGPEFLTYFQNEAQLEKSRLLSDRFSAERPKGSFSTLEIQRTEQGDSAMYLCASSPVPGGLFFGSGTQLSVL.